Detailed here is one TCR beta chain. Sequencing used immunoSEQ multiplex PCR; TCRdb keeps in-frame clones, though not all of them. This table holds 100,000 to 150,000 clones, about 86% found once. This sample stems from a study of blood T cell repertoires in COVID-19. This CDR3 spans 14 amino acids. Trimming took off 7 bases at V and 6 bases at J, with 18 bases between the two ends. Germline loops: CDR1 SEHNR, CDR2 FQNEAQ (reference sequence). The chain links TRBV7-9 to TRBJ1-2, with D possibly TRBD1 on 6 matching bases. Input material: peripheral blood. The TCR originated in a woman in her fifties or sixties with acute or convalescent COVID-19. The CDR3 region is CASTRTVMANGYTF. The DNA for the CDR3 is TGTGCCAGCACCCGGACAGTGATGGCTAATGGCTACACCTTC.